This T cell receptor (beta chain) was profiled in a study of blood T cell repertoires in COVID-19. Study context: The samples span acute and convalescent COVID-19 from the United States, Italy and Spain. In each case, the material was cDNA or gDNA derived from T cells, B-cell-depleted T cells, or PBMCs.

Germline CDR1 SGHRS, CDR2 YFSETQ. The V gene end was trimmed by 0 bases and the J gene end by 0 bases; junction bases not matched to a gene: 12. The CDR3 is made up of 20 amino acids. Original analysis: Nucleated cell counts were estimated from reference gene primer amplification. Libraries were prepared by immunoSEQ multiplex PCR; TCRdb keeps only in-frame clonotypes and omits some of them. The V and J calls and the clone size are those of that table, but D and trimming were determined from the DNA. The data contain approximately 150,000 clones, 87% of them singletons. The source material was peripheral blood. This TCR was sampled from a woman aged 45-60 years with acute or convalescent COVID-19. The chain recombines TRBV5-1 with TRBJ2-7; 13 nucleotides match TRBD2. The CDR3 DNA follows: TGCGCCAGCAGCTTGGCCAGTTTAGGACTAGCGGGGGCAAGCTCCTACGAGCAGTACTTC. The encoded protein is CASSLASLGLAGASSYEQYF. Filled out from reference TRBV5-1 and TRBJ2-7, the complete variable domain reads KAGVTQTPRYLIKTRGQQVTLSCSPISGHRSVSWYQQTPGQGLQFLFEYFSETQRNKGNFPGRFSGRQFSNSRSEMNVSTLELGDSALYLCASSLASLGLAGASSYEQYFGPGTRLTVT.